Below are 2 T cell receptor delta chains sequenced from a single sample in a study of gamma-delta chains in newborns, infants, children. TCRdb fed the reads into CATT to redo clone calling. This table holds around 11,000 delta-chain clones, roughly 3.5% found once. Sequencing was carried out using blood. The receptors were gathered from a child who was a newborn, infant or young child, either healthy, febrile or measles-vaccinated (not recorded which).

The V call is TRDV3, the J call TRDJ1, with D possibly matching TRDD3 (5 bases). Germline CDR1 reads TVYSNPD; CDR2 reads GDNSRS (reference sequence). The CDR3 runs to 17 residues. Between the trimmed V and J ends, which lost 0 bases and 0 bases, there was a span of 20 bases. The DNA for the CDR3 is TGTGCCTTTAGATTCGCGCCTTGGGGACCGTACACCGATAAACTCATCTTT. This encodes CAFRFAPWGPYTDKLIF.

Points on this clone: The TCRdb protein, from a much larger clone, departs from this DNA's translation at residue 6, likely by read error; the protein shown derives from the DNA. CDR3 coding DNA: TGTGCCTGTGACCCCCCTCCGACCTTGGGGGACACCGATAAACTCATCTTT. This gives the protein CACDPPPTLGDTDKLIF. The V call is TRDV2, the J call TRDJ1, with D perhaps TRDD3 (6 bases). CDR1 and CDR2 from the germline V gene are GEAIGNYY and EKD. The CDR3 loop spans 17 amino acids. Trimming removed 3 bases from V and 0 bases from J, with 19 bases in between.